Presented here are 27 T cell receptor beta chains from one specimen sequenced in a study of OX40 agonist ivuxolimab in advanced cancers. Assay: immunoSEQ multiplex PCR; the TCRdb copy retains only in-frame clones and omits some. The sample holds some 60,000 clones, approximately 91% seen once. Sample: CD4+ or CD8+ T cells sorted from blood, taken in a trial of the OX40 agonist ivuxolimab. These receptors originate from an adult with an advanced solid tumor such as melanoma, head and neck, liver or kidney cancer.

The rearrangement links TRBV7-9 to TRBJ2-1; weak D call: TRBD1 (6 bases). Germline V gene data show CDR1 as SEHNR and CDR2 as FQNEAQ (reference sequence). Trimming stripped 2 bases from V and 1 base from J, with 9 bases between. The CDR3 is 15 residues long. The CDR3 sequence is CASSLSRGSYNEQFF. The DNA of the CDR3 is TGTGCCAGCAGCTTAAGCAGGGGATCCTACAATGAGCAGTTCTTC.

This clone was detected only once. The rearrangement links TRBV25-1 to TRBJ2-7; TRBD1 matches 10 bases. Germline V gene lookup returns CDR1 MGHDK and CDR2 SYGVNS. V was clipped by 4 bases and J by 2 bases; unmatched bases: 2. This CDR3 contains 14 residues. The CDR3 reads CASSGGQGAYEQYF. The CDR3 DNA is TGTGCCAGCAGTGGAGGACAGGGGGCCTACGAGCAGTACTTC.

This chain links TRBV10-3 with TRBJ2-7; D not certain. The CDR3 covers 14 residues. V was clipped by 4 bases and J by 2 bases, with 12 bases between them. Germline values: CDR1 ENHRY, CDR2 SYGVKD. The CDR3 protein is CAISGAGGAYEQYF. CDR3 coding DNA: TGTGCCATCAGTGGCGCAGGTGGGGCCTACGAGCAGTACTTC.

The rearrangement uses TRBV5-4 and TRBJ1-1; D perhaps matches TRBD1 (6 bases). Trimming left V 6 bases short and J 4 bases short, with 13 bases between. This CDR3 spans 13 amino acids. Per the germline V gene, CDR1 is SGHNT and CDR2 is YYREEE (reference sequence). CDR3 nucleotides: TGTGCCAGCACCCGAGGGGGGACCACTGAAGCTTTCTTT. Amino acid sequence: CASTRGGTTEAFF. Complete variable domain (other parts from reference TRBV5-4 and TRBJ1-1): ETGVTQSPTHLIKTRGQQVTLRCSSQSGHNTVSWYQQALGQGPQFIFQYYREEENGRGNFPPRFSGLQFPNYSSELNVNALELDDSALYLCASTRGGTTEAFFGQGTRLTVV.

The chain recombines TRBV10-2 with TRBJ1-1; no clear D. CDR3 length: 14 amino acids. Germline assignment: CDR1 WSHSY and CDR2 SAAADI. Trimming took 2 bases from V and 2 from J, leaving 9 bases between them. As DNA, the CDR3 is TGCGCCAGCAGTGAGGTACCGGTTAACACTGAAGCTTTCTTT. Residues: CASSEVPVNTEAFF.

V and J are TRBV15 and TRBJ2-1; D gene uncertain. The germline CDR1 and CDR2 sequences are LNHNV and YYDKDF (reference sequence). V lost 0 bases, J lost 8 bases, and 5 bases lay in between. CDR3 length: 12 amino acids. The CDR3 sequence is CATSRESHEQFF. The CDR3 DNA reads TGTGCCACCAGCAGAGAAAGCCATGAGCAGTTCTTC.

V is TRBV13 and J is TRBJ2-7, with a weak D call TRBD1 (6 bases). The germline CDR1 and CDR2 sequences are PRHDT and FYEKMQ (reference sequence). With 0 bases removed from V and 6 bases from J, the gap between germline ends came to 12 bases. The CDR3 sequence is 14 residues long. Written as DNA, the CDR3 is TGTGCCAGCAGCTTAGGGGGGGCAAGTTTCGAGCAGTACTTC. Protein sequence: CASSLGGASFEQYF.

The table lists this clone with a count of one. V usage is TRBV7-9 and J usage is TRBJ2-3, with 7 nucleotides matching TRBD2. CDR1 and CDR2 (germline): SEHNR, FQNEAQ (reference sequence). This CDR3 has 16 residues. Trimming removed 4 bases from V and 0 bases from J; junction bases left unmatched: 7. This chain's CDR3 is CASSSPLAVSTDTQYF. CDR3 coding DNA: TGTGCCAGCAGCTCCCCCCTAGCGGTTAGCACAGATACGCAGTATTTT. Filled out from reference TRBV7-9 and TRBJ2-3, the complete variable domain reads DTGVSQNPRHKITKRGQNVTFRCDPISEHNRLYWYRQTLGQGPEFLTYFQNEAQLEKSRLLSDRFSAERPKGSFSTLEIQRTEQGDSAMYLCASSSPLAVSTDTQYFGPGTRLTVL.

In DNA form, the CDR3 reads TGTGCCAGCAGTGAGACTAGCGGAACTCTGTTCTTC. Translated: CASSETSGTLFF. The chain carries TRBV2 and TRBJ2-1; TRBD2 aligns across 9 bases. After removal of 3 bases from V and 15 bases from J, the junction contained 6 bases not matched to a gene. This CDR3 spans 12 amino acids. Looked up from germline, CDR1 is SNHLY and CDR2 is FYNNEI. The entire variable domain, with the rest obtained from reference TRBV2 and TRBJ2-1, is as follows: EPEVTQTPSHQVTQMGQEVILRCVPISNHLYFYWYRQILGQKVEFLVSFYNNEISEKSEIFDDQFSVERPDGSNFTLKIRSTKLEDSAMYFCASSETSGTLFFGPGTRLTVL.

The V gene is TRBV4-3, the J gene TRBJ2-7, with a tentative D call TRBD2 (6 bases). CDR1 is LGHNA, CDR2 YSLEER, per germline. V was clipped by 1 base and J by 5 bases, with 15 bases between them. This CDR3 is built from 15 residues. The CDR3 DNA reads TGCGCCAGCAGCCAAGTGGACGGGAGATTGGACGAGCAGTACTTC. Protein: CASSQVDGRLDEQYF.

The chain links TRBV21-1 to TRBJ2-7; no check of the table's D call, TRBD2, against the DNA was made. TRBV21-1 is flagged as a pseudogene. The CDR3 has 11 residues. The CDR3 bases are TGTGCCAGCAGCATAGGGAGGTGCGGAAGCTTC. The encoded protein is CASSIGRCGSF.

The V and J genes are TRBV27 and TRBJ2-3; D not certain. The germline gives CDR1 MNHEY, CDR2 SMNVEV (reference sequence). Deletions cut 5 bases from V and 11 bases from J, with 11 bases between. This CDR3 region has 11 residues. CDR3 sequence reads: CASSNLIGQYF. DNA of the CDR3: TGTGCCAGCAGTAACCTCATTGGGCAGTATTTT.

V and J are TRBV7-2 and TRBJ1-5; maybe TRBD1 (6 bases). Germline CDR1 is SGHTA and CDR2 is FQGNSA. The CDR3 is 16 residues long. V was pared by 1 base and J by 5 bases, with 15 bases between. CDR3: CASSLGGHGSDQPQHF. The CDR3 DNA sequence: TGTGCCAGCAGCTTAGGGGGACACGGGTCGGATCAGCCCCAGCATTTT.

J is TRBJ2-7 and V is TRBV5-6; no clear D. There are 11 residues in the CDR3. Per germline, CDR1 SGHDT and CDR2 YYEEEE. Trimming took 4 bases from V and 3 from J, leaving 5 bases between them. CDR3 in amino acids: CASSTDYEQYF. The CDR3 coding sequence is TGTGCCAGCAGCACTGACTACGAGCAGTACTTC.

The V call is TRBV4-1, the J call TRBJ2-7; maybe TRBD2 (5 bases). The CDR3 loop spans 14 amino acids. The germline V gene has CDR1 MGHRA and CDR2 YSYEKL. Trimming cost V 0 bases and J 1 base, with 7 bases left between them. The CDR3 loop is CASSQEPGSYEQYF. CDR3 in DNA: TGCGCCAGCAGCCAAGAACCGGGGTCCTACGAGCAGTACTTC.

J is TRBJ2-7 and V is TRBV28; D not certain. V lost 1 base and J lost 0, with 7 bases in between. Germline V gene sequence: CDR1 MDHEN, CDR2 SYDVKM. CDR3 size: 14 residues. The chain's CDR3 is CASSLYLDSYEQYF. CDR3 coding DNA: TGTGCCAGCAGTTTATATCTCGACTCCTACGAGCAGTACTTC.

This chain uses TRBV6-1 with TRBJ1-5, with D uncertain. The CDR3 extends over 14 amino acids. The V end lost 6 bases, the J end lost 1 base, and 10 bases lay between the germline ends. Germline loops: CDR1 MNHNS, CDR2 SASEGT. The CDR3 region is CASRMHASNQPQHF. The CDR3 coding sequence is TGTGCCAGCAGAATGCATGCAAGCAATCAGCCCCAGCATTTT.

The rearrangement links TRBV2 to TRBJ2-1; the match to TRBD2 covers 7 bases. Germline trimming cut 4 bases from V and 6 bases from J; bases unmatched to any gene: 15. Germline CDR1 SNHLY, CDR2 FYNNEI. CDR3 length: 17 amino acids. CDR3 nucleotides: TGTGCCAGCAGTGGATTCGGATTTAGCCCGGGGGGCAATGAGCAGTTCTTC. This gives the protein CASSGFGFSPGGNEQFF.

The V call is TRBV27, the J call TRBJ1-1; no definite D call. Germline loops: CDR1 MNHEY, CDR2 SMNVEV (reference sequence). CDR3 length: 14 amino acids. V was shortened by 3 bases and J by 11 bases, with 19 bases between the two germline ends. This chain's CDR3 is CASSFSPGLLGAFF. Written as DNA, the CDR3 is TGTGCCAGCAGTTTTTCTCCAGGCCTGCTGGGGGCTTTCTTT.

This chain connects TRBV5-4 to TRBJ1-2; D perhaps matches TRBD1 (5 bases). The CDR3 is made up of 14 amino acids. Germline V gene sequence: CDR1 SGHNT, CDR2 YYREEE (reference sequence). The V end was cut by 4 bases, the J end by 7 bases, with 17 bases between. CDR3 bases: TGTGCCAGCAGCCCAAGAGGGGCCGGTCTTGGCTACACCTTC. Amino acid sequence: CASSPRGAGLGYTF.

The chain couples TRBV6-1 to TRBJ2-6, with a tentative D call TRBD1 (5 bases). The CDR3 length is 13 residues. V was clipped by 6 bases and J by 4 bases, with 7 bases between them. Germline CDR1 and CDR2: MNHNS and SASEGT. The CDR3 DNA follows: TGTGCCAGCAGGGACACCGGGGCCAACGTCCTGACTTTC. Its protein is CASRDTGANVLTF.

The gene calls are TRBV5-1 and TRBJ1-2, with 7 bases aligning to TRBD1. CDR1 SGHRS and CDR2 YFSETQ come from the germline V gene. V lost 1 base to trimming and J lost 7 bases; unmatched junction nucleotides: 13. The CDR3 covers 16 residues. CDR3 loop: CASSLSLDRSVSGYTF. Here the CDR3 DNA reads TGCGCCAGCAGCTTGTCTTTGGACAGGAGTGTGAGTGGCTACACCTTC.

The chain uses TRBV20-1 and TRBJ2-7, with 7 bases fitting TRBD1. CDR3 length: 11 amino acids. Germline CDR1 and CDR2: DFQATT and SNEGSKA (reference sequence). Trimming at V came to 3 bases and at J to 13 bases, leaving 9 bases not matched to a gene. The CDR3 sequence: CSARRQGSYYF. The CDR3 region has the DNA TGCAGTGCTAGGCGACAGGGTAGCTACTACTTC.

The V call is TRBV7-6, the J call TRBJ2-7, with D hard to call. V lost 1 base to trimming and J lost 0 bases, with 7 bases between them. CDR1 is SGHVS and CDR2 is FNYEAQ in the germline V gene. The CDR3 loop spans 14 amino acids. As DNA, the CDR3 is TGTGCCAGCAGCTTAGGGGCCGACTCCTACGAGCAGTACTTC. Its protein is CASSLGADSYEQYF.

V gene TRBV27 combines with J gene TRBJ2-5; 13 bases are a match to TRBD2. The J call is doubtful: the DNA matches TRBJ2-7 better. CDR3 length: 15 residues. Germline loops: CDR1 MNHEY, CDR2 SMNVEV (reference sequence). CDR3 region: CASSQGLAGIYEQYF. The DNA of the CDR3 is TGTGCCAGCAGTCAGGGACTAGCGGGAATCTACGAGCAGTACTTC.

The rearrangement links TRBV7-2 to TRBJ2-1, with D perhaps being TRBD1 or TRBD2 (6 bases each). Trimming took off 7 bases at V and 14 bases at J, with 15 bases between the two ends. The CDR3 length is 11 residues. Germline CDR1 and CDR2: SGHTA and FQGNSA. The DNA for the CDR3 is TGTGCCAGCATGATCGGCGGGGACAAGTTCTTC. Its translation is CASMIGGDKFF. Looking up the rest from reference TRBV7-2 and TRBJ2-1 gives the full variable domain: GAGVSQSPSNKVTEKGKDVELRCDPISGHTALYWYRQSLGQGLEFLIYFQGNSAPDKSGLPSDRFSAERTGGSVSTLTIQRTQQEDSAVYLCASMIGGDKFFGPGTRLTVL.

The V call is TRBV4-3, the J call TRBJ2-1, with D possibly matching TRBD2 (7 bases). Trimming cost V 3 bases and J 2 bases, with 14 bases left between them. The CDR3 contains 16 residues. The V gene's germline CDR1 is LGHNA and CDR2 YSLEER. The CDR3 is CASSHAGRGPYNEQFF. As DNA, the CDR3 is TGCGCCAGCAGCCACGCCGGGCGGGGGCCCTACAATGAGCAGTTCTTC.